These 11 T cell receptor beta chains came from one sample sequenced in a study of T-cell reconstitution after alpha-beta-depleted transplantation in children. Unique molecular identifiers were used in preparing the TCRbeta library. TCRdb reanalysed the PCR reads using MiXCR and keeps one entry per CDR3 protein. The table records around 800,000 distinct CDR3 sequences, about 16% of them present only once. Specimen: PBMCs, mostly from graft donor cells, collected 360 days after TCRalphabeta/CD19-depleted stem cell transplant. The source of these receptors is a male patient aged 5 to 17 who had a stem cell transplant for acute lymphoblastic leukemia, so the T cells may come from the graft donor.

This clonotype was observed a handful of times. CDR3 sequence reads: CASSYQQGSLEQYF. DNA for the CDR3: TGCGCCAGCAGCTACCAACAGGGTTCCCTCGAGCAGTACTTC. The chain uses TRBV5-1 and TRBJ2-7; perhaps TRBD1 as D (6 bases). The length of the CDR3 is 14 residues. Per the germline V gene, CDR1 is SGHRS and CDR2 is YFSETQ. V dropped 3 bases and J dropped 6 bases, with 16 bases sitting between them.

This chain joins TRBV20-1 and TRBJ2-4; D remains ambiguous. The germline V and J ends were trimmed by 6 bases and 0 bases, with 12 bases remaining between them. Germline CDR1 reads DFQATT; CDR2 reads SNEGSKA (reference sequence). CDR3 size: 14 residues. The CDR3: CSAEVGLAKNIQYF. CDR3 in DNA: TGCAGTGCGGAAGTGGGGTTAGCCAAAAACATTCAGTACTTC.

This clonotype has a handful of counts. V is TRBV5-1 and J is TRBJ1-6; 12 bases agree with TRBD1. The CDR3 is made up of 13 amino acids. V dropped 7 bases and J dropped 7; count of bases not matched to a gene: 0. Germline-derived CDR1 and CDR2 are SGHRS and YFSETQ. The CDR3 bases are TGCGCCAGCGGGACAGGGGGCAATTCACCCCTCCACTTT. Its protein is CASGTGGNSPLHF.

The V and J genes are TRBV4-2 and TRBJ1-6, with D possibly being TRBD1 (6 bases). The V gene lost 2 bases and the J gene lost 0 bases, with 8 bases spanning the gap. Looked up from germline, CDR1 is LGHNA and CDR2 is YNFKEQ. This CDR3 contains 16 residues. CDR3 loop: CASSQQGYSYNSPLHF. The CDR3 DNA sequence: TGTGCCAGCAGCCAACAGGGGTACTCCTATAATTCACCCCTCCACTTT.

This chain uses TRBV5-6 with TRBJ2-5; no clear D gene. Germline lookup yields CDR1 SGHDT and CDR2 YYEEEE. This CDR3 comprises 17 residues. With 4 bases removed from V and 0 bases from J, the gap between germline ends came to 19 bases. The CDR3 nucleotides read TGTGCCAGCAGCCGGCCCATTACACTGTTATACCAAGAGACCCAGTACTTC. It codes for CASSRPITLLYQETQYF. Looking up the rest from reference TRBV5-6 and TRBJ2-5 gives the full variable domain: DAGVTQSPTHLIKTRGQQVTLRCSPKSGHDTVSWYQQALGQGPQFIFQYYEEEERQRGNFPDRFSGHQFPNYSSELNVNALLLGDSALYLCASSRPITLLYQETQYFGPGTRLLVL.

This chain uses TRBV27 with TRBJ2-6; tentatively, D is TRBD1 (5 bases). V gave up 4 bases and J gave up 2 bases, with 9 bases separating them. The germline CDR1 and CDR2 sequences are MNHEY and SMNVEV (reference sequence). CDR3 length: 15 amino acids. CDR3 sequence reads: CASSSQGTGANVLTF. CDR3 DNA sequence: TGTGCCAGCAGTTCGCAGGGTACTGGGGCCAACGTCCTGACTTTC.

This clonotype turned up a few times. J is TRBJ1-1 and V is TRBV5-1; TRBD1 agrees at 10 bases. The CDR3 has 17 residues. Germline lookup yields CDR1 SGHRS and CDR2 YFSETQ. V was clipped by 3 bases and J by 4 bases; unmatched bases: 12. In DNA form, the CDR3 reads TGCGCCAGCAGCTGGAACATGAAGGGACAGGGGTTCACTGAAGCTTTCTTT. It yields the protein CASSWNMKGQGFTEAFF.

The CDR3 spells CASSWGFEKLFF. CDR3 coding DNA: TGTGCCAGCAGCTGGGGGTTTGAAAAACTGTTTTTT. The chain links TRBV7-9 to TRBJ1-4; the D gene is possibly TRBD1 (5 bases). CDR1 SEHNR and CDR2 FQNEAQ come from the germline V gene (reference sequence). CDR3 length: 12 amino acids. Trimming took 4 bases from V and 7 from J, leaving 7 bases between them. The variable domain in full, completed from reference TRBV7-9 and TRBJ1-4, reads DTGVSQNPRHKITKRGQNVTFRCDPISEHNRLYWYRQTLGQGPEFLTYFQNEAQLEKSRLLSDRFSAERPKGSFSTLEIQRTEQGDSAMYLCASSWGFEKLFFGSGTQLSVL.

This clonotype was seen a few times. The CDR3 nucleotides are TGTGCCAGCAGAACGGGACTAGCGGACAACAATGAGCAGTTCTTC. This translates into CASRTGLADNNEQFF. The rearrangement uses TRBV12-3 or TRBV12-4 and TRBJ2-1; 11 bases are a match to TRBD2. The V segment lost 6 bases and the J segment 5 bases; nucleotides outside the gene matches: 6. The CDR3 has 15 residues.

This clonotype was recorded many times. DNA for the CDR3: TGTGCCACCAGTGATAAAGGGGGCCGGTATGGCTACACCTTC. Its protein product is CATSDKGGRYGYTF. The chain is built from TRBV24-1 and TRBJ1-2; TRBD1 matches 7 bases. The CDR3 is 14 residues long. The ends lost 3 bases at V and 5 bases at J; junction bases unmatched: 5. The germline CDR1 and CDR2 sequences are KGHDR and SFDVKD.

The V gene is TRBV4-2, the J gene TRBJ1-5; perhaps TRBD1 as D (5 bases). Germline V lookup: CDR1 LGHNA, CDR2 YNFKEQ. The CDR3 covers 18 residues. Trimming pared 0 bases from V and 4 bases from J, leaving 19 bases between. CDR3 sequence: CASSQETGGKYSNQPQHF. The CDR3 nucleotides are TGTGCCAGCAGCCAAGAGACGGGGGGGAAGTATAGTAATCAGCCCCAGCATTTT.